The entry below gives a single T cell receptor beta chain sequence along with its context. Sequencing used immunoSEQ multiplex PCR; TCRdb keeps in-frame clones, though not all of them. The table includes a few hundred thousand clones, about 80% detected once. The CDR3 is made up of 15 amino acids. Germline assignment: CDR1 SGHRS and CDR2 YFSETQ. V was pared by 4 bases and J by 5 bases, with 5 bases of the junction left unmatched. The sample is drawn from a study of blood T cell repertoires in COVID-19. Turning to the study itself: COVID-19 samples collected from the United States, Italy and Spain covered acute and convalescent phases.

Material: PBMCs or T cells enriched from blood (not recorded which). This rearrangement joins TRBV5-1 to TRBJ2-2; 10 bases line up with TRBD2. This receptor was obtained from a man aged 45-60 years who had recovered from COVID-19. The CDR3 DNA sequence: TGCGCCAGCAGCATGGGACTAGCGCGGACCGGGGAGCTGTTTTTT. Translating it yields CASSMGLARTGELFF.